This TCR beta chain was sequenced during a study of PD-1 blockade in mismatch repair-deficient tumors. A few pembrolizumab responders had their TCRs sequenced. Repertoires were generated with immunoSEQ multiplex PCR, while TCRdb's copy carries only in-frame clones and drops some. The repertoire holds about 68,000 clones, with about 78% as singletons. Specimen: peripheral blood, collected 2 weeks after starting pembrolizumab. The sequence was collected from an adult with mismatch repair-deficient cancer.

CDR3 sequence (DNA): TGCGCCAGCAGCTTGGGCCCGGGACAGGGGGTCACCGGGGAGCTGTTTTTT. Its translation: CASSLGPGQGVTGELFF. J is TRBJ2-2 and V is TRBV5-1, with TRBD1 identical over 11 bases. This CDR3 is 17 amino acids long. V shed 0 bases and J 4 bases; nucleotides not matched to a gene: 5. CDR1 and CDR2 (germline): SGHRS, YFSETQ.